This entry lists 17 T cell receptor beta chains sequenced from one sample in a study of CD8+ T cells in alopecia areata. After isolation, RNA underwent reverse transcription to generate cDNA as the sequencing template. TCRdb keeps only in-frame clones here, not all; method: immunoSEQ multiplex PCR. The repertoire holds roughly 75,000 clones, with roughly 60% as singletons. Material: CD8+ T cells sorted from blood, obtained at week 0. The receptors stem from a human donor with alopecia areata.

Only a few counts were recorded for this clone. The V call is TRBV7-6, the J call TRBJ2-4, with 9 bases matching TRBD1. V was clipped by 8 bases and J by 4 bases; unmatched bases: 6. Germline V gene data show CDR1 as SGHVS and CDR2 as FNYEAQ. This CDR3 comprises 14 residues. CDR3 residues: CASATGQGKNIQYF. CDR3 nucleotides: TGTGCCAGCGCTACGGGACAGGGAAAAAACATTCAGTACTTC.

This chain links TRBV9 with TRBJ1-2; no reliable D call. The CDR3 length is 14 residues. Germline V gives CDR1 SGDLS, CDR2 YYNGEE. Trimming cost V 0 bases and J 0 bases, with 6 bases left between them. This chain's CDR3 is CASSVDGANYGYTF. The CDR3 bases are TGTGCCAGCAGCGTAGATGGAGCTAACTATGGCTACACCTTC.

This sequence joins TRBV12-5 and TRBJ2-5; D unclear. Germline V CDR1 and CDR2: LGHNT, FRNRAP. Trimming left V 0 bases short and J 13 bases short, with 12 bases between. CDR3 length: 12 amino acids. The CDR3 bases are TGTGCTAGTGGTTTGGTAACGACCTCCCCGTACTTC. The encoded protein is CASGLVTTSPYF.

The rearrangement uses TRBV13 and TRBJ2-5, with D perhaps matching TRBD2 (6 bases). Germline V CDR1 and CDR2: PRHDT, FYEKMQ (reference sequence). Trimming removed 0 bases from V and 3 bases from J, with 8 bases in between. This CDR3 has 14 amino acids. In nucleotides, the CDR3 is TGTGCCAGCAGCTTAGGGGACTACAAAGAGACCCAGTACTTC. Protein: CASSLGDYKETQYF.

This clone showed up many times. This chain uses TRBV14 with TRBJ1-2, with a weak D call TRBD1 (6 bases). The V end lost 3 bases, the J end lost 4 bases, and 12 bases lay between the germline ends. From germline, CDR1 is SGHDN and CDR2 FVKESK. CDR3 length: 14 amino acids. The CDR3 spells CASSHITGPYGYTF. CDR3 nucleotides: TGTGCCAGCAGCCATATTACAGGGCCCTATGGCTACACCTTC.

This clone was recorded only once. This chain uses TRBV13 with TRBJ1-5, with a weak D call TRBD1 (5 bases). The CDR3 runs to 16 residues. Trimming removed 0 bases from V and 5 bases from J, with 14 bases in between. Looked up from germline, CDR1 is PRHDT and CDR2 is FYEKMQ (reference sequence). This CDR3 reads CASSLGLAGRDQPQHF. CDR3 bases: TGTGCCAGCAGCTTAGGCCTGGCAGGGAGGGATCAGCCCCAGCATTTT.

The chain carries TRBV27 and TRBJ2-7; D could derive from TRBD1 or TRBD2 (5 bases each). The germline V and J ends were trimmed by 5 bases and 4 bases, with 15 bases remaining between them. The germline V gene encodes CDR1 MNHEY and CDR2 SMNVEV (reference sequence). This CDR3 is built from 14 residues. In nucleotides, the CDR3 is TGTGCCAGCAGTCTACCGGGACCCGAGTACGAGCAGTACTTC. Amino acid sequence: CASSLPGPEYEQYF.

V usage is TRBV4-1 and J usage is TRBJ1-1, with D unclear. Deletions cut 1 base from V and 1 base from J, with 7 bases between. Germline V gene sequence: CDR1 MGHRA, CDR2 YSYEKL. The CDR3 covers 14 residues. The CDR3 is CASSQGKGNTEAFF. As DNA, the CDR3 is TGCGCCAGCAGCCAAGGGAAGGGGAACACTGAAGCTTTCTTT.

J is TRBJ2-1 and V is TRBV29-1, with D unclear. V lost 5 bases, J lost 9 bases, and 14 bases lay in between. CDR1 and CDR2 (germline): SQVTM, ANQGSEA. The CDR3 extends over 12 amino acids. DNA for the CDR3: TGCAGCGTTAGGTATGGCGTAGGTGAGCAGTTCTTC. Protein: CSVRYGVGEQFF.

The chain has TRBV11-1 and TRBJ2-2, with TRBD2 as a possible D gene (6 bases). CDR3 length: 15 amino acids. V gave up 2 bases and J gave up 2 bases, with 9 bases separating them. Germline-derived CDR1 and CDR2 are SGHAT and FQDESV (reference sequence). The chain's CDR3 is CASSLRGTNTGELFF. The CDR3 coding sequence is TGTGCCAGCAGCTTACGGGGGACCAACACCGGGGAGCTGTTTTTT. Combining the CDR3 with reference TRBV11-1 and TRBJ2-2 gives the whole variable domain EAEVAQSPRYKITEKSQAVAFWCDPISGHATLYWYRQILGQGPELLVQFQDESVVDDSQLPKDRFSAERLKGVDSTLKIQPAELGDSAMYLCASSLRGTNTGELFFGEGSRLTVL.

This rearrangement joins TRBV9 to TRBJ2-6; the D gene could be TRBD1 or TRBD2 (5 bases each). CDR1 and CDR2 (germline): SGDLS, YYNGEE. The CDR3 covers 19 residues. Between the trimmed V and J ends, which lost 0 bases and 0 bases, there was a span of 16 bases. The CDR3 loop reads CASSVETGTPSSGANVLTF. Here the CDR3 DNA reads TGTGCCAGCAGCGTAGAGACCGGGACCCCTAGCTCTGGGGCCAACGTCCTGACTTTC.

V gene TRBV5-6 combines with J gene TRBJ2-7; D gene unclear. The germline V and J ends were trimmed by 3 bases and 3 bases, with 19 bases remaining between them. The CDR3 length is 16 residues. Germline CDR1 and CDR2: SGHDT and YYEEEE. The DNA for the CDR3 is TGTGCCAGCAGCTCGGAATCACCCTGGGCTCTCTACGAGCAGTACTTC. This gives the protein CASSSESPWALYEQYF.

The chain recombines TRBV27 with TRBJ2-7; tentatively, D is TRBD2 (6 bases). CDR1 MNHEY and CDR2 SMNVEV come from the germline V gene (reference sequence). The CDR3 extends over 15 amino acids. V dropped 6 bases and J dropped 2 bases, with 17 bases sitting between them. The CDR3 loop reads CASSPGTSRAYEQYF. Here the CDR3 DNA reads TGTGCCAGCAGCCCGGGGACTTCCAGAGCCTACGAGCAGTACTTC.

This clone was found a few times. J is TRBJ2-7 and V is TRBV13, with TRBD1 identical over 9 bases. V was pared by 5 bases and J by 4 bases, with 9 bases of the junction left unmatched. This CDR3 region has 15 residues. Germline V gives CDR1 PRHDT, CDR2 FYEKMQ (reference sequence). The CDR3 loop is CASSLRGQGSYEQYF. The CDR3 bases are TGTGCCAGCAGCCTTCGGGGACAGGGAAGTTACGAGCAGTACTTC.

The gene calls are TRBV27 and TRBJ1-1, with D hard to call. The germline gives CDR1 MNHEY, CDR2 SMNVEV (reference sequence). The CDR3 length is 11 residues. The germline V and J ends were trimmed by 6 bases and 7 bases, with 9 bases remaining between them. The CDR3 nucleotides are TGTGCCAGCAGGCTGGGGATTGAAGCTTTCTTT. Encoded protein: CASRLGIEAFF.

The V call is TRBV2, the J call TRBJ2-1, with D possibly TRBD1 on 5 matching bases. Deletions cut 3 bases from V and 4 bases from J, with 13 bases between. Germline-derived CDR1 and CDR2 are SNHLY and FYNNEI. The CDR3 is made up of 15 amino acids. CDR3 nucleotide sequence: TGTGCCAGCAGTGATTACGGTGGGGCTTACAATGAGCAGTTCTTC. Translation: CASSDYGGAYNEQFF.

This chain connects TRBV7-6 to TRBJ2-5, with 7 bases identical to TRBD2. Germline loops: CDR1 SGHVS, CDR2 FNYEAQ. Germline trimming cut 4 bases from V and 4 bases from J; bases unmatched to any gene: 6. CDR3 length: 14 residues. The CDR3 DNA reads TGTGCCAGCAGCTCCCGGACTAGAGGAGAGACCCAGTACTTC. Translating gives CASSSRTRGETQYF. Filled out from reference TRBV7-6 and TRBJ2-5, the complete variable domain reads GAGVSQSPRYKVTKRGQDVALRCDPISGHVSLYWYRQALGQGPEFLTYFNYEAQQDKSGLPNDRFSAERPEGSISTLTIQRTEQRDSAMYRCASSSRTRGETQYFGPGTRLLVL.